Below, 27 T cell receptor beta chains from the same sample are listed, as sequenced in a study of human T cells and chemical hapten exposure. Regarding time point: patch test 3, about 24 weeks after DPC sensitization. Documented treatment: therapeutic diphenylcyclopropenone sensitization with weekly scalp DPC. In TCRdb, the RACE reads were re-called with MiXCR into one record per CDR3 protein. This sample has roughly 150,000 distinct CDR3 sequences; 25% to 30% occur once, and the top ten carry under 2.5%. The starting material was whole blood, obtained in connection with sensitization to the hapten diphenylcyclopropenone (DPC). The source is a woman between 18 and 30 years old with alopecia areata. Some clones in this sample may be carry-over from other donors' samples.

This clonotype was recorded a few times. The V and J genes are TRBV10-3 and TRBJ2-2, with 9 bases identical to TRBD1. V shed 7 bases and J 2 bases; nucleotides not matched to a gene: 5. This CDR3 spans 15 amino acids. Germline CDR1 reads ENHRY; CDR2 reads SYGVKD. DNA of the CDR3: TGTGCCATCAAACGGACAGGGGTAAACACCGGGGAGCTGTTTTTT. Encoded protein: CAIKRTGVNTGELFF.

The genes are TRBV12-3 or TRBV12-4 and TRBJ2-5; D remains ambiguous. CDR3 length: 13 residues. Between the trimmed V and J ends, which lost 5 bases and 5 bases, there was a span of 12 bases. The CDR3 is CASSLSWRETQYF. In DNA form, the CDR3 reads TGTGCCAGCAGTCTTAGCTGGCGGGAGACCCAGTACTTC.

The chain links TRBV7-6 to TRBJ2-3, with 12 nucleotides matching TRBD2. The CDR3 has 16 amino acids. The V segment lost 1 base and the J segment 2 bases; nucleotides outside the gene matches: 1. Germline V gene sequence: CDR1 SGHVS, CDR2 FNYEAQ. The CDR3 sequence: CASSLGLAGDTDTQYF. CDR3 sequence (DNA): TGTGCCAGCAGCTTAGGACTAGCGGGGGACACAGATACGCAGTATTTT.

This sequence joins TRBV27 and TRBJ2-5; D remains unclear. The V end lost 5 bases, the J end lost 2 bases, and 6 bases lay between the germline ends. CDR1 and CDR2 from the germline V gene are MNHEY and SMNVEV (reference sequence). This CDR3 spans 12 amino acids. CDR3 DNA: TGTGCCAGCAGTACGCGGCAAGAGACCCAGTACTTC. It is translated as CASSTRQETQYF.

This clonotype appeared a few times. V gene TRBV29-1 combines with J gene TRBJ2-1, with D tentatively TRBD1 (6 bases). This CDR3 contains 14 residues. Trimming took off 7 bases at V and 1 base at J, with 14 bases between the two ends. From germline, CDR1 is SQVTM and CDR2 ANQGSEA. Here the CDR3 reads CSAYRVSSYNEQFF. DNA of the CDR3: TGCAGCGCGTACAGGGTTTCTTCCTACAATGAGCAGTTCTTC.

The CDR3 region is CSVDDPTGPNEQFF. The CDR3 DNA follows: TGCAGCGTTGATGACCCGACAGGGCCCAATGAGCAGTTCTTC. J is TRBJ2-1 and V is TRBV29-1, with 7 bases lining up with TRBD1. Trimming at V came to 3 bases and at J to 6 bases, leaving 8 bases not matched to a gene. This CDR3 has 14 amino acids. The germline CDR1 and CDR2 sequences are SQVTM and ANQGSEA.

The chain has TRBV29-1 and TRBJ1-3, with D perhaps matching TRBD1 (6 bases). The CDR3 extends over 12 amino acids. Germline-derived CDR1 and CDR2 are SQVTM and ANQGSEA. V dropped 1 base and J dropped 7 bases, with 8 bases sitting between them. For the CDR3, the DNA is TGCAGCGTTGAAGGGACAGACAACACCATATATTTT. Translating it yields CSVEGTDNTIYF. Filled out from reference TRBV29-1 and TRBJ1-3, the complete variable domain reads SAVISQKPSRDICQRGTSLTIQCQVDSQVTMMFWYRQQPGQSLTLIATANQGSEATYESGFVIDKFPISRPNLTFSTLTVSNMSPEDSSIYLCSVEGTDNTIYFGEGSWLTVV.

The table lists this clonotype with many counts. The rearrangement uses TRBV18 and TRBJ2-4; D is perhaps TRBD1 (5 bases). CDR1 and CDR2 (germline): KGHSH, LQKENI. This CDR3 is built from 13 residues. V shed 5 bases and J shed 8 bases, with 13 bases lying between them. CDR3 loop: CASSELQEYIQYF. As DNA, the CDR3 is TGTGCCAGCTCAGAGTTACAGGAGTACATTCAGTACTTC.

This chain uses TRBV21-1 with TRBJ2-7; the table's D gene call, TRBD1, was not cross checked with the DNA. TRBV21-1 is a known pseudogene. The CDR3 is 15 residues long. CDR3 bases: TGTGCCAGTCTCCTCCGGGACAGGTTCACCTACGAGCAGTACTTC. It specifies CASLLRDRFTYEQYF.

This clonotype was picked up a small number of times. The rearrangement joins TRBV11-2 to TRBJ1-1; D uncertain. CDR1 and CDR2 from the germline V gene are SGHAT and FQNNGV. V was pared by 5 bases and J by 5 bases, with 15 bases between. This CDR3 has 14 residues. CDR3 DNA: TGTGCCAGCAGCCTAGCATTTCGGAAGACTGAAGCTTTCTTT. Translated: CASSLAFRKTEAFF.

This clonotype was observed a handful of times. The CDR3 nucleotides are TGTGCCAGCAGTTTCCGCCGGGTCCCACGAGGGGGTGAGCAGTTCTTC. Its protein product is CASSFRRVPRGGEQFF. V and J are TRBV12-3 or TRBV12-4 and TRBJ2-1; weak D call: TRBD1 (6 bases). V was pared by 3 bases and J by 9 bases, with 21 bases between. CDR3 length: 16 residues.

This clonotype occurred a few times. The rearrangement links TRBV11-2 to TRBJ2-5, with 9 positions matching TRBD1. Germline V gene data show CDR1 as SGHAT and CDR2 as FQNNGV. V lost 5 bases and J lost 1; bases outside the gene matches: 2. This CDR3 comprises 14 residues. For the CDR3, the DNA is TGTGCCAGCAGCCCGACAGGGGGCCAAGAGACCCAGTACTTC. Its protein product is CASSPTGGQETQYF.

This clonotype was seen a handful of times. The chain employs TRBV7-2 and TRBJ2-2; D possibly corresponds to TRBD1 (7 bases). Trimming took off 0 bases at V and 9 bases at J, with 14 bases between the two ends. This CDR3 has 15 residues. Germline V CDR1 and CDR2: SGHTA, FQGNSA. CDR3 amino acids: CASSLAPGGPRELFF. In DNA, the CDR3 is TGTGCCAGCAGCTTAGCCCCAGGGGGGCCCCGGGAGCTGTTTTTT.

This chain uses TRBV2 with TRBJ1-5; D not certain. CDR1 and CDR2 from the germline V gene are SNHLY and FYNNEI. V lost 4 bases, J lost 0 bases, and 13 bases lay in between. CDR3 length: 16 residues. The CDR3 DNA reads as TGTGCCAGCAGTGCCCGCAGACTCTATAGCAATCAGCCCCAGCATTTT. Protein product: CASSARRLYSNQPQHF.

The chain carries TRBV7-3 and TRBJ2-3; D is perhaps TRBD1 (6 bases). V lost 2 bases and J 14 bases, leaving 17 bases between the germline ends. Germline loops: CDR1 SGHTA, CDR2 FQGTGA. The CDR3 covers 13 residues. CDR3: CASSLDQDRTPYF. The CDR3 bases are TGTGCCAGCAGCTTAGATCAGGACAGAACACCGTATTTT.

This clonotype turned up a few times. The chain has TRBV6-2 or TRBV6-3 and TRBJ2-7; 9 positions match TRBD2. The CDR3 covers 15 residues. Germline-derived CDR1 and CDR2 are MNHEY and SVGEGT. Germline trimming cut 4 bases from V and 1 base from J; bases unmatched to any gene: 5. The CDR3 DNA sequence: TGTGCCAGCAGTTTAGCGGGAGTCCCTTCCTACGAGCAGTACTTC. Translating gives CASSLAGVPSYEQYF.

This clonotype has just a few counts. This rearrangement joins TRBV29-1 to TRBJ1-3; 7 positions match TRBD1. Losses at the gene ends were 2 bases for V and 4 bases for J; bases not matched to a gene: 5. CDR3 length: 14 amino acids. CDR1 and CDR2 from the germline V gene are SQVTM and ANQGSEA. The CDR3 region has the DNA TGCAGCGTTGAAAAAGGGGGCGACGGAAACACCATATATTTT. Amino acid sequence: CSVEKGGDGNTIYF.

This clonotype was observed a handful of times. The chain is built from TRBV11-2 and TRBJ2-3; D is ambiguous. Germline V gene sequence: CDR1 SGHAT, CDR2 FQNNGV. The CDR3 length is 14 residues. V was cut by 1 base and J by 1 base, with 6 bases left in between. CDR3 nucleotide sequence: TGTGCCAGCAGCTTAGGCACCCGCACAGATACGCAGTATTTT. Its translation: CASSLGTRTDTQYF.

The chain recombines TRBV20-1 with TRBJ2-1, with D hard to call. The length of the CDR3 is 11 residues. The germline gives CDR1 DFQATT, CDR2 SNEGSKA (reference sequence). The CDR3 sequence is CKAIASNEQFF. DNA for the CDR3: TGCAAAGCTATAGCCTCCAATGAGCAGTTCTTC.

The chain recombines TRBV12-3 or TRBV12-4 with TRBJ2-3; D is perhaps TRBD1 (6 bases). The V gene lost 7 bases and the J gene lost 9 bases, with 11 bases spanning the gap. This CDR3 is 11 amino acids long. The CDR3 DNA follows: TGTGCCAGCACTCAGCAGGGGACGCAGTATTTT. This sequence encodes CASTQQGTQYF.

The chain employs TRBV27 and TRBJ2-3; either TRBD1 or TRBD2 may fit D (7 bases each). The CDR3 has 14 residues. CDR1 and CDR2 (germline): MNHEY, SMNVEV (reference sequence). V lost 6 bases and J lost 4, with 14 bases in between. Here the CDR3 reads CASRSRGGPDTQYF. CDR3 bases: TGTGCCAGCAGGTCCAGGGGGGGGCCAGATACGCAGTATTTT.

The chain uses TRBV20-1 and TRBJ2-2, with 9 bases that match TRBD1. Germline V gene lookup returns CDR1 DFQATT and CDR2 SNEGSKA (reference sequence). The CDR3 spans 14 residues. Losses at the gene ends were 5 bases for V and 3 bases for J; bases not matched to a gene: 4. This CDR3 reads CSAGTGPDTGELFF. The CDR3 DNA is TGCAGTGCTGGGACAGGGCCAGACACCGGGGAGCTGTTTTTT.

This chain connects TRBV20-1 to TRBJ2-6; D not resolved. Trimming cost V 3 bases and J 2 bases, with 8 bases left between them. The germline CDR1 and CDR2 sequences are DFQATT and SNEGSKA (reference sequence). The CDR3 has 14 residues. The CDR3 sequence: CSASGGTGANVLTF. CDR3 DNA sequence: TGCAGTGCTAGCGGCGGAACTGGGGCCAACGTCCTGACTTTC.

The chain uses TRBV29-1 and TRBJ2-7, with 9 bases aligning to TRBD1. The length of the CDR3 is 14 residues. V lost 2 bases, J lost 4 bases, and 6 bases stayed unmatched. CDR1 is SQVTM and CDR2 is ANQGSEA in the germline V gene. DNA of the CDR3: TGCAGCGTTGAAACCGGGACAGGGAGATACGAGCAGTACTTC. It yields the protein CSVETGTGRYEQYF.

This clonotype came up a few times. The J gene is TRBJ2-7, the V gene TRBV5-1; no definite D call. The CDR3 contains 14 residues. Germline CDR1 is SGHRS and CDR2 is YFSETQ. Deletions cut 4 bases from V and 0 bases from J, with 11 bases between. The CDR3 protein is CASSNRRTSYEQYF. The CDR3 DNA reads TGCGCCAGCAGCAACAGACGAACCTCCTACGAGCAGTACTTC.

This clonotype was observed a few times. This chain joins TRBV27 and TRBJ1-1, with D uncertain. Germline CDR1 is MNHEY and CDR2 is SMNVEV (reference sequence). The CDR3 covers 15 residues. Trimming cost V 6 bases and J 4 bases, with 18 bases left between them. The CDR3 here is CASRLQRNTGTEAFF. The DNA of the CDR3 is TGTGCCAGCAGGCTCCAACGTAACACGGGCACTGAAGCTTTCTTT.

The chain links TRBV2 to TRBJ2-7; D is unclear. The CDR3 runs 14 residues. The germline gives CDR1 SNHLY, CDR2 FYNNEI. Trimming pared 4 bases from V and 0 bases from J, leaving 10 bases between. The CDR3 DNA follows: TGTGCCAGCAGTGTTGACCCCAGCTCCTACGAGCAGTACTTC. Its translation: CASSVDPSSYEQYF.